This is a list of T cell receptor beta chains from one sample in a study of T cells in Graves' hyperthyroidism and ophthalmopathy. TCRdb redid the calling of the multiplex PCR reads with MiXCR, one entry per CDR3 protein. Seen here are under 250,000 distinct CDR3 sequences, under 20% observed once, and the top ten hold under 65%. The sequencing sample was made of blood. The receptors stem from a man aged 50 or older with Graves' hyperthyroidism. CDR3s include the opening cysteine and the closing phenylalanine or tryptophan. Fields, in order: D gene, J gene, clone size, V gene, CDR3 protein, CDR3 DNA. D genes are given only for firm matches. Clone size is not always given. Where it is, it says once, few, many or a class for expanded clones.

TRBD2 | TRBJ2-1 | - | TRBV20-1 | CSALTRGSSGRVNEQFF | TGCAGTGCCTTAACTCGTGGATCTAGCGGGAGGGTCAATGAGCAGTTCTTC
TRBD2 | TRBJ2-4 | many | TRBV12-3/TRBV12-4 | CASSIGGSGTSGRWENIQYF | TGTGCCAGCAGTATAGGTGGTTCCGGGACTAGCGGGAGATGGGAAAACATTCAGTACTTC
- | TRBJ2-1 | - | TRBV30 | CAWSVGGAGYNEQFF | TGTGCCTGGAGTGTGGGGGGTGCAGGATACAATGAGCAGTTCTTC
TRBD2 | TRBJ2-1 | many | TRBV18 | CASSPRAGGRYNEQFF | TGTGCCAGCTCACCACGTGCGGGAGGGCGGTACAATGAGCAGTTCTTC
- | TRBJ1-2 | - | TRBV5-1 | CASSLGAWENNYGYTF | TGCGCCAGCAGCTTGGGGGCCTGGGAGAACAACTATGGCTACACCTTC
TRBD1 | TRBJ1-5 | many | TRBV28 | CASSMGQGNQPQHF | TGTGCCAGCAGCATGGGACAGGGCAATCAGCCCCAGCATTTT
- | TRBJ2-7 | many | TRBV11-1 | CASRSATSYEQYF | TGTGCCAGCAGAAGCGCCACCTCCTACGAGCAGTACTTC
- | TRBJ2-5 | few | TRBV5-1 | CASSVQQPQETQYF | TGCGCCAGCAGCGTACAACAGCCCCAAGAGACCCAGTACTTC
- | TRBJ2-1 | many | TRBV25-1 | CASRDRAATRSLSCNEQFF | TGTGCCAGCAGGGATAGAGCCGCGACGAGGTCCCTCTCGTGTAATGAGCAGTTCTTC
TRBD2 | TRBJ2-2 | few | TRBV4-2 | CASSQGAGEGIGELFF | TGTGCCAGCAGCCAAGGAGCGGGAGAGGGGATCGGGGAGCTGTTTTTT
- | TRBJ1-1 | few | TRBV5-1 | CASSLTGTNTEAFF | TGCGCCAGCAGCTTGACAGGAACGAACACTGAAGCTTTCTTT
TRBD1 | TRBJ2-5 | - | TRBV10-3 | CAISRDSTRETQYF | TGTGCCATCTCCAGGGACAGCACCCGAGAGACCCAGTACTTC
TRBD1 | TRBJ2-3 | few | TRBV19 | CASSRDRGGGDTQYF | TGTGCCAGTAGTAGAGACAGGGGCGGAGGAGATACGCAGTATTTT
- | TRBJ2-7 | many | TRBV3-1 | CASSQMVLAGGGEQYF | TGTGCCAGCAGCCAAATGGTACTAGCCGGAGGGGGCGAGCAGTACTTC
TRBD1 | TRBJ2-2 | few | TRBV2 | CASSVGQGASGELFF | TGTGCCAGCAGTGTGGGACAGGGGGCTTCCGGGGAGCTGTTTTTT
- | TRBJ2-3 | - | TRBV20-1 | CSARDHSRTQYF | TGCAGTGCTAGAGATCACTCCCGAACGCAGTATTTT
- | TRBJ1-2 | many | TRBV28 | CASSPLRKEDGYTF | TGTGCCAGCAGCCCCTTAAGAAAGGAGGATGGCTACACCTTC
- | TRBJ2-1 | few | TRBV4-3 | CASSQSQGWHEQFF | TGCGCCAGCAGCCAAAGTCAGGGTTGGCATGAGCAGTTCTTC
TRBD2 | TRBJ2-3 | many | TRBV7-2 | CASNLAGDIMSSTDTQYF | TGTGCCAGCAACCTAGCGGGTGATATAATGTCTAGCACAGATACGCAGTATTTT
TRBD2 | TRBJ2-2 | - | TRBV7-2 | CASSSGLAGWGGELFF | TGTGCCAGCAGCTCCGGACTAGCGGGATGGGGCGGGGAGCTGTTTTTT
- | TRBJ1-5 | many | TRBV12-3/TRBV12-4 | CASRVTGYNQPQHF | TGTGCCAGCAGAGTAACAGGGTACAATCAGCCCCAGCATTTT
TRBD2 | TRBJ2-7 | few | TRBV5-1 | CASSLVGTSGIYEQYF | TGCGCCAGCAGCTTGGTTGGGACTAGCGGTATCTACGAGCAGTACTTC
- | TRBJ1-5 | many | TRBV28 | CASSSWTDQPQHF | TGTGCCAGCAGTTCCTGGACCGATCAGCCCCAGCATTTT
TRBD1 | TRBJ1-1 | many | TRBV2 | CASSRQGMNTEAFF | TGTGCCAGCAGTAGACAGGGGATGAACACTGAAGCTTTCTTT
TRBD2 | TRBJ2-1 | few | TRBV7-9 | CASSLGTSSGSYNEQFF | TGTGCCAGCAGCTTAGGCACCTCGAGCGGGAGCTACAATGAGCAGTTCTTC
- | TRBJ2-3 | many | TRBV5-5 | CASSLEAAGLDTQYF | TGTGCCAGCAGCTTGGAGGCGGCGGGGTTAGATACGCAGTATTTT
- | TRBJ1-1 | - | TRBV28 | CASSLQDEAFF | TGTGCCAGCAGTTTACAGGATGAAGCTTTCTTT
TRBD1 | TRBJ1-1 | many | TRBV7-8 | CASSLGGQGWAEAFF | TGTGCCAGCAGCTTAGGGGGACAGGGGTGGGCTGAAGCTTTCTTT
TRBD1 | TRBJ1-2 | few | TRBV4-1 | CASSLTTGSENYGYTF | TGCGCCAGCAGCCTAACGACAGGGTCTGAGAACTATGGCTACACCTTC
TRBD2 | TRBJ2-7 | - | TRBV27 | CASSPLVSGRPHEQYF | TGTGCCAGCAGTCCCCTAGTGAGCGGGAGACCCCACGAGCAGTACTTC
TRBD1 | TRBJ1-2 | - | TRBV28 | CASYGTGLNYGYTF | TGTGCCAGCTACGGGACAGGGCTCAACTATGGCTACACCTTC
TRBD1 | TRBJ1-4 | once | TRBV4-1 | CASSQDLQGAREKLFF | TGCGCCAGCAGCCAAGACCTTCAGGGGGCGCGGGAAAAACTGTTTTTT
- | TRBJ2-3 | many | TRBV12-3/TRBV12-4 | CASSFSSAWTDTQYF | TGTGCCAGCAGTTTTAGTTCCGCTTGGACAGATACGCAGTATTTT
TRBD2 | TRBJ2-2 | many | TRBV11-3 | CASSTYSGSDTGELFF | TGTGCCAGCAGCACTTATAGCGGGAGTGACACCGGGGAGCTGTTTTTT
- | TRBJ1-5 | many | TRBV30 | CAWSVGGNQPQHF | TGTGCCTGGAGTGTAGGGGGAAATCAGCCCCAGCATTTT
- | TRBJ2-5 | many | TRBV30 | CAWSVGYKETQYF | TGTGCCTGGAGTGTCGGATATAAAGAGACCCAGTACTTC
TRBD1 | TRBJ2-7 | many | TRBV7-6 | CASSSTGNEQYF | TGTGCCAGCAGCTCGACAGGGAACGAGCAGTACTTC
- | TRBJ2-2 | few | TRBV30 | CAWSPKNSGGELFF | TGTGCCTGGAGTCCAAAAAACAGCGGCGGGGAGCTGTTTTTT
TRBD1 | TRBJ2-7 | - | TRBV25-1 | CASSEFVGQGVVIEQYF | TGTGCCAGCAGTGAATTTGTAGGACAGGGGGTTGTAATCGAGCAGTACTTC
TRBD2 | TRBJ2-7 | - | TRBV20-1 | CSALTRGSSGRAGEQYF | TGCAGTGCCTTAACTCGTGGATCTAGCGGGAGGGCCGGGGAGCAGTACTTC
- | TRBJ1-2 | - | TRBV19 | CASTLGTIGYTF | TGTGCCAGTACCCTCGGGACAATCGGCTACACCTTC
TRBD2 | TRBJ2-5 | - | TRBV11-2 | CATSPLAGTETQYF | TGTGCCACCAGTCCCCTAGCGGGAACGGAGACCCAGTACTTC
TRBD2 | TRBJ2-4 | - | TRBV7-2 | CASSLRLGSLMGGAKNIQYF | TGTGCCAGCAGCCTTAGACTAGGATCTTTAATGGGGGGGGCCAAAAACATTCAGTACTTC
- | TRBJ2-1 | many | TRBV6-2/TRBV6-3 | CASSYRRDNFLGQFF | TGTGCCAGCAGTTATCGCCGGGACAACTTCCTAGGGCAGTTCTTC
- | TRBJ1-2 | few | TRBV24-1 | CATSDRDKNYGYTF | TGTGCCACCAGTGACCGGGACAAGAACTATGGCTACACCTTC
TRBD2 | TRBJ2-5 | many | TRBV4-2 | CASSRTSGSKETQYF | TGTGCCAGCAGCCGGACCAGCGGGAGTAAGGAGACCCAGTACTTC
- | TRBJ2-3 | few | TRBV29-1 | CSVETSSTDTQYF | TGCAGCGTTGAAACGTCGAGCACAGATACGCAGTATTTT
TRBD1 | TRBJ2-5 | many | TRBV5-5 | CASGQGAGEETQYF | TGTGCCAGCGGACAGGGGGCAGGGGAAGAGACCCAGTACTTC
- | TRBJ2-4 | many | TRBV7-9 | CASSLAGQHNIQYF | TGTGCCAGCAGCTTGGCGGGACAGCACAACATTCAGTACTTC
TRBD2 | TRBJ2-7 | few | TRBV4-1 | CASSQVAGRRNEQYF | TGCGCCAGCAGCCAAGTGGCCGGGAGGAGGAACGAGCAGTACTTC
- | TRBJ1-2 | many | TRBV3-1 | CASSHVSGINYGYTF | TGTGCCAGCAGCCATGTGTCAGGGATTAACTATGGCTACACCTTC
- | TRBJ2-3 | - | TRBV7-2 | CASSPNVGGIGTDTQYF | TGTGCCAGCAGCCCTAACGTGGGCGGGATAGGCACAGATACGCAGTATTTT
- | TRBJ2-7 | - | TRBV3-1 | CASSPRVSSYEQYF | TGTGCCAGCAGCCCCCGGGTCTCGTCCTACGAGCAGTACTTC
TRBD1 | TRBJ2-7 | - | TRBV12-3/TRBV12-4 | CASRTDRGLSYEQYF | TGTGCCAGCAGAACTGACAGGGGTCTCTCCTACGAGCAGTACTTC
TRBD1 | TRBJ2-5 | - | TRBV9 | CASTPGQGRKTQYF | TGTGCCAGCACCCCAGGACAGGGAAGAAAGACCCAGTACTTC
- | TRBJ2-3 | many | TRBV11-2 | CASSLQGDTQYF | TGTGCCAGCAGCTTACAAGGAGATACGCAGTATTTT
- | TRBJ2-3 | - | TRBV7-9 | CASSLEMDYTDTQYF | TGTGCCAGCAGCTTAGAAATGGACTACACAGATACGCAGTATTTT